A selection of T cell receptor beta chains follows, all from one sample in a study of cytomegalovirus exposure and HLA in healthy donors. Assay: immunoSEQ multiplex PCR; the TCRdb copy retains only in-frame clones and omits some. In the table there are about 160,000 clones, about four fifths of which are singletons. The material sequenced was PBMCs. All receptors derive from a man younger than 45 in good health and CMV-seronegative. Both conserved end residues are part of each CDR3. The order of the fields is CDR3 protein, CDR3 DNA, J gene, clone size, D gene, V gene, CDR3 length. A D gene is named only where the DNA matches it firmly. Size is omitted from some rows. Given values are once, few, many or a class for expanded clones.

CDR3aa: CASSLARGSNTEAFF
CDR3nt: TGTGCCAGCAGCTTGGCCAGGGGTTCGAACACTGAAGCTTTCTTT
j_gene: TRBJ1-1
abundance: NA
d_gene: NA
v_gene: TRBV5-4
len: 15

CDR3aa: CASSLEGRGRGTDTQYF
CDR3nt: TGCGCCAGCAGCTTGGAGGGGCGTGGGAGGGGCACAGATACGCAGTATTTT
j_gene: TRBJ2-3
abundance: few
d_gene: TRBD2
v_gene: TRBV5-1
len: 17

CDR3aa: CASSSQQGETQYF
CDR3nt: TGTGCCAGCAGCTCGCAGCAGGGAGAGACCCAGTACTTC
j_gene: TRBJ2-5
abundance: NA
d_gene: NA
v_gene: TRBV7-9
len: 13

CDR3aa: CAISDSSGEQYF
CDR3nt: TGTGCCATCAGTGATTCATCAGGGGAGCAGTACTTC
j_gene: TRBJ2-7
abundance: NA
d_gene: NA
v_gene: TRBV10-3
len: 12

CDR3aa: CASIRDLSSYEQYF
CDR3nt: TGTGCCAGCATCAGGGACTTGAGCTCCTACGAGCAGTACTTC
j_gene: TRBJ2-7
abundance: NA
d_gene: NA
v_gene: TRBV6-5
len: 14

CDR3aa: CASSVGIAGHQETQYF
CDR3nt: TGTGCCAGCAGCGTAGGTATAGCGGGGCACCAAGAGACCCAGTACTTC
j_gene: TRBJ2-5
abundance: NA
d_gene: TRBD2
v_gene: TRBV9
len: 16

CDR3aa: CASSLAVLEETQYF
CDR3nt: TGTGCCAGCAGCTTAGCTGTCCTAGAGGAGACCCAGTACTTC
j_gene: TRBJ2-5
abundance: NA
d_gene: NA
v_gene: TRBV7-9
len: 14

CDR3aa: CAGGALYGYTF
CDR3nt: TGTGCCGGGGGGGCCCTCTATGGCTACACCTTC
j_gene: TRBJ1-2
abundance: once
d_gene: NA
v_gene: TRBV30
len: 11

CDR3aa: CASSSGIPYSYEQYF
CDR3nt: TGTGCCAGCAGTAGCGGGATCCCTTACTCCTACGAGCAGTACTTC
j_gene: TRBJ2-7
abundance: NA
d_gene: TRBD2
v_gene: TRBV7-8
len: 15

CDR3aa: CASRTGQLGVLTEAFF
CDR3nt: TGTGCCAGCAGGACGGGCCAGCTAGGGGTGCTCACTGAAGCTTTCTTT
j_gene: TRBJ1-1
abundance: once
d_gene: NA
v_gene: TRBV27
len: 16

CDR3aa: CATSERLNTEAFF
CDR3nt: TGTGCCACCAGCGAACGGTTGAACACTGAAGCTTTCTTT
j_gene: TRBJ1-1
abundance: NA
d_gene: NA
v_gene: TRBV15
len: 13

CDR3aa: CASRGPGDFYNEQFF
CDR3nt: TGTGCCAGCAGAGGCCCGGGAGATTTTTACAATGAGCAGTTCTTC
j_gene: TRBJ2-1
abundance: NA
d_gene: NA
v_gene: TRBV6-5
len: 15

CDR3aa: CASSLWPPESNYGYTF
CDR3nt: TGTGCCAGCAGTTTATGGCCCCCAGAAAGTAACTATGGCTACACCTTC
j_gene: TRBJ1-2
abundance: NA
d_gene: NA
v_gene: TRBV27
len: 16

CDR3aa: CASSLVSTGTAYEQYF
CDR3nt: TGTGCCAGCAGCTTAGTAAGTACCGGGACAGCGTACGAGCAGTACTTC
j_gene: TRBJ2-7
abundance: NA
d_gene: TRBD1
v_gene: TRBV7-2
len: 16

CDR3aa: CASSSGGRQPQHF
CDR3nt: TGTGCCAGCAGCTCAGGGGGGAGACAGCCCCAGCATTTT
j_gene: TRBJ1-5
abundance: NA
d_gene: TRBD1
v_gene: TRBV5-4
len: 13

CDR3aa: CSAVRGGELFF
CDR3nt: TGCAGCGCCGTAAGGGGTGGGGAGCTGTTTTTT
j_gene: TRBJ2-2
abundance: NA
d_gene: NA
v_gene: TRBV29-1
len: 11

CDR3aa: CAIPGQVNYGYTF
CDR3nt: TGTGCCATCCCGGGACAGGTTAACTATGGCTACACCTTC
j_gene: TRBJ1-2
abundance: NA
d_gene: TRBD1
v_gene: TRBV7-9
len: 13

CDR3aa: CSVGLLPEGYTF
CDR3nt: TGCAGCGTGGGCCTGCTACCGGAAGGCTACACCTTC
j_gene: TRBJ1-2
abundance: NA
d_gene: NA
v_gene: TRBV29-1
len: 12

CDR3aa: CASGRVLNYGYTF
CDR3nt: TGTGCTTCAGGGAGGGTCCTGAACTATGGCTACACCTTC
j_gene: TRBJ1-2
abundance: once
d_gene: NA
v_gene: TRBV11-2
len: 13

CDR3aa: CASSPPVQGHETQYF
CDR3nt: TGTGCCAGCAGCCCACCGGTGCAGGGCCACGAGACCCAGTACTTC
j_gene: TRBJ2-5
abundance: NA
d_gene: NA
v_gene: TRBV7-9
len: 15

CDR3aa: CASSPGTLGTTEAFF
CDR3nt: TGTGCCAGCAGCCCGGGGACATTGGGGACAACTGAAGCTTTCTTT
j_gene: TRBJ1-1
abundance: NA
d_gene: NA
v_gene: TRBV5-6
len: 15

CDR3aa: CSSSSGHPMGYGYTF
CDR3nt: TGTTCCAGCAGCTCGGGACACCCAATGGGCTATGGCTACACCTTC
j_gene: TRBJ1-2
abundance: few
d_gene: NA
v_gene: TRBV7-9
len: 15

CDR3aa: CASSQGLHNEQFF
CDR3nt: TGTGCCAGTAGCCAGGGACTGCACAATGAGCAGTTCTTC
j_gene: TRBJ2-1
abundance: NA
d_gene: NA
v_gene: TRBV19
len: 13

CDR3aa: CASRSGLAVQETQYF
CDR3nt: TGTGCCAGCAGATCGGGACTAGCGGTACAAGAGACCCAGTACTTC
j_gene: TRBJ2-5
abundance: NA
d_gene: TRBD2
v_gene: TRBV2
len: 15

CDR3aa: CASSLVSSGEQYF
CDR3nt: TGTGCCAGCAGCTTAGTATCTAGCGGCGAGCAGTACTTC
j_gene: TRBJ2-7
abundance: NA
d_gene: TRBD2
v_gene: TRBV13
len: 13

CDR3aa: CSARDRETQYF
CDR3nt: TGCAGTGCTAGAGATCGGGAGACCCAGTACTTC
j_gene: TRBJ2-5
abundance: NA
d_gene: NA
v_gene: TRBV20-1
len: 11

CDR3aa: CASSVAGDSSYEQYF
CDR3nt: TGTGCCAGCAGCGTAGCTGGGGACAGCTCCTACGAGCAGTACTTC
j_gene: TRBJ2-7
abundance: NA
d_gene: TRBD1
v_gene: TRBV9
len: 15

CDR3aa: CASSLRTDNNEQFF
CDR3nt: TGTGCCAGCAGTCTCCGGACTGATAACAATGAGCAGTTCTTC
j_gene: TRBJ2-1
abundance: NA
d_gene: NA
v_gene: TRBV6-6
len: 14

CDR3aa: CASSESPIRDSKNIQYF
CDR3nt: TGCGCCAGCAGTGAGTCGCCCATCCGGGACAGCAAAAACATTCAGTACTTC
j_gene: TRBJ2-4
abundance: NA
d_gene: TRBD1
v_gene: TRBV10-1
len: 17

CDR3aa: CASSVGDNNYEQYF
CDR3nt: TGTGCCAGCAGCGTAGGCGACAATAACTACGAGCAGTACTTC
j_gene: TRBJ2-7
abundance: NA
d_gene: NA
v_gene: TRBV9
len: 14

CDR3aa: CASSFDRDYQPQHF
CDR3nt: TGTGCCAGCAGTTTTGACAGGGACTATCAGCCCCAGCATTTT
j_gene: TRBJ1-5
abundance: once
d_gene: TRBD1
v_gene: TRBV27
len: 14

CDR3aa: CASSLGASSRNGYTF
CDR3nt: TGTGCCAGCAGCTTAGGGGCGTCTTCCCGTAATGGCTACACCTTC
j_gene: TRBJ1-2
abundance: NA
d_gene: NA
v_gene: TRBV7-8
len: 15

CDR3aa: CASSLPPYEQYF
CDR3nt: TGTGCCAGTAGCCTTCCCCCCTACGAGCAGTACTTC
j_gene: TRBJ2-7
abundance: NA
d_gene: NA
v_gene: TRBV19
len: 12

CDR3aa: CASSITGLGNTEAFF
CDR3nt: TGTGCCAGTAGTATAACAGGGCTTGGGAACACTGAAGCTTTCTTT
j_gene: TRBJ1-1
abundance: NA
d_gene: NA
v_gene: TRBV19
len: 15

CDR3aa: CAWSVQGMGGYTF
CDR3nt: TGTGCCTGGAGTGTCCAGGGAATGGGTGGCTACACCTTC
j_gene: TRBJ1-2
abundance: NA
d_gene: NA
v_gene: TRBV30
len: 13

CDR3aa: CAWTQGAGYTF
CDR3nt: TGTGCCTGGACCCAGGGGGCTGGCTACACCTTC
j_gene: TRBJ1-2
abundance: NA
d_gene: TRBD1
v_gene: TRBV30
len: 11

CDR3aa: CASSSTSGGYEQYF
CDR3nt: TGTGCCAGCAGCTCCACCTCCGGGGGCTACGAGCAGTACTTC
j_gene: TRBJ2-7
abundance: NA
d_gene: NA
v_gene: TRBV7-2
len: 14

CDR3aa: CASSLLAGGGEQYF
CDR3nt: TGTGCCAGCAGCCTACTAGCGGGGGGTGGCGAGCAGTACTTC
j_gene: TRBJ2-7
abundance: NA
d_gene: TRBD2
v_gene: TRBV7-3
len: 14

CDR3aa: CASSLPQGGTDTQYF
CDR3nt: TGTGCCAGCAGCTTACCCCAGGGGGGCACAGATACGCAGTATTTT
j_gene: TRBJ2-3
abundance: NA
d_gene: TRBD1
v_gene: TRBV11-2
len: 15

CDR3aa: CASSSTGAQAYEQYF
CDR3nt: TGTGCCAGCAGCTCGACAGGAGCCCAGGCCTACGAGCAGTACTTC
j_gene: TRBJ2-7
abundance: NA
d_gene: NA
v_gene: TRBV7-2
len: 15

CDR3aa: CASSPVRDGAGELFF
CDR3nt: TGTGCCAGCAGCCCCGTCAGGGATGGGGCCGGGGAGCTGTTTTTT
j_gene: TRBJ2-2
abundance: NA
d_gene: NA
v_gene: TRBV11-3
len: 15

CDR3aa: CASSARTGEDYGYTF
CDR3nt: TGTGCCAGCAGCGCTAGGACAGGGGAGGACTATGGCTACACCTTC
j_gene: TRBJ1-2
abundance: NA
d_gene: TRBD1
v_gene: TRBV9
len: 15

CDR3aa: CASSPHTMHEQFF
CDR3nt: TGCGCCAGCAGCCCCCATACAATGCATGAGCAGTTCTTC
j_gene: TRBJ2-1
abundance: NA
d_gene: NA
v_gene: TRBV5-1
len: 13

CDR3aa: CASSQTGFWGEAFF
CDR3nt: TGTGCCAGCAGTCAAACAGGGTTCTGGGGTGAAGCTTTCTTT
j_gene: TRBJ1-1
abundance: NA
d_gene: NA
v_gene: TRBV28
len: 14

CDR3aa: CASREGLSGNTIYF
CDR3nt: TGTGCCAGCAGGGAGGGATTATCTGGAAACACCATATATTTT
j_gene: TRBJ1-3
abundance: few
d_gene: NA
v_gene: TRBV28
len: 14

CDR3aa: CASSISGIETQYF
CDR3nt: TGTGCCAGCAGCATTAGCGGCATAGAGACCCAGTACTTC
j_gene: TRBJ2-5
abundance: NA
d_gene: NA
v_gene: TRBV5-4
len: 13

CDR3aa: CAWSVQGQPQHF
CDR3nt: TGTGCCTGGAGTGTACAGGGTCAGCCCCAGCATTTT
j_gene: TRBJ1-5
abundance: NA
d_gene: NA
v_gene: TRBV30
len: 12

CDR3aa: CASSGQAASETEAFF
CDR3nt: TGTGCCAGCTCGGGACAGGCCGCTTCAGAGACTGAAGCTTTCTTT
j_gene: TRBJ1-1
abundance: NA
d_gene: TRBD1
v_gene: TRBV18
len: 15

CDR3aa: CASSLTSGGAYRYTDTQYF
CDR3nt: TGTGCCAGCAGCTTGACTAGCGGGGGGGCCTATCGGTACACAGATACGCAGTATTTT
j_gene: TRBJ2-3
abundance: NA
d_gene: TRBD2
v_gene: TRBV5-4
len: 19

CDR3aa: CAWSEGWRDPKGDTQYF
CDR3nt: TGTGCCTGGAGTGAGGGATGGCGGGACCCAAAGGGAGATACGCAGTATTTT
j_gene: TRBJ2-3
abundance: NA
d_gene: NA
v_gene: TRBV30
len: 17

CDR3aa: CASSDRGGYEQYF
CDR3nt: TGTGCCAGTTCCGACAGGGGAGGCTACGAGCAGTACTTC
j_gene: TRBJ2-7
abundance: few
d_gene: TRBD1
v_gene: TRBV27
len: 13

CDR3aa: CAISRKQGSSYEQYF
CDR3nt: TGTGCCATCAGCCGCAAACAGGGCAGCTCCTACGAGCAGTACTTC
j_gene: TRBJ2-7
abundance: few
d_gene: NA
v_gene: TRBV10-3
len: 15

CDR3aa: CSVSPRGDRGLETQYF
CDR3nt: TGCAGCGTTTCCCCTAGGGGGGACAGGGGGTTAGAGACCCAGTACTTC
j_gene: TRBJ2-5
abundance: NA
d_gene: TRBD1
v_gene: TRBV29-1
len: 16

CDR3aa: CASSEFPNQDDRSEGYTF
CDR3nt: TGTGCCAGCAGTGAATTTCCCAACCAAGATGACAGGAGCGAGGGCTACACCTTC
j_gene: TRBJ1-2
abundance: few
d_gene: NA
v_gene: TRBV25-1
len: 18

CDR3aa: CASSVAGTAQQFF
CDR3nt: TGTGCCAGCAGCGTAGCTGGGACAGCCCAGCAGTTCTTC
j_gene: TRBJ2-1
abundance: NA
d_gene: TRBD1
v_gene: TRBV9
len: 13

CDR3aa: CASSLARDIEQYF
CDR3nt: TGTGCCAGCAGCTTAGCGAGGGACATTGAGCAGTACTTC
j_gene: TRBJ2-7
abundance: NA
d_gene: NA
v_gene: TRBV7-2
len: 13

CDR3aa: CASSLTGGFTGELFF
CDR3nt: TGTGCCAGCAGTTTGACAGGGGGCTTCACCGGGGAGCTGTTTTTT
j_gene: TRBJ2-2
abundance: NA
d_gene: TRBD1
v_gene: TRBV27
len: 15

CDR3aa: CASSSGGAGTDTQYF
CDR3nt: TGTGCCAGCAGCAGCGGAGGGGCAGGCACAGATACGCAGTATTTT
j_gene: TRBJ2-3
abundance: NA
d_gene: NA
v_gene: TRBV7-6
len: 15

CDR3aa: CASPPSREGTEAFF
CDR3nt: TGTGCCAGCCCGCCTTCCAGGGAGGGCACTGAAGCTTTCTTT
j_gene: TRBJ1-1
abundance: NA
d_gene: NA
v_gene: TRBV28
len: 14